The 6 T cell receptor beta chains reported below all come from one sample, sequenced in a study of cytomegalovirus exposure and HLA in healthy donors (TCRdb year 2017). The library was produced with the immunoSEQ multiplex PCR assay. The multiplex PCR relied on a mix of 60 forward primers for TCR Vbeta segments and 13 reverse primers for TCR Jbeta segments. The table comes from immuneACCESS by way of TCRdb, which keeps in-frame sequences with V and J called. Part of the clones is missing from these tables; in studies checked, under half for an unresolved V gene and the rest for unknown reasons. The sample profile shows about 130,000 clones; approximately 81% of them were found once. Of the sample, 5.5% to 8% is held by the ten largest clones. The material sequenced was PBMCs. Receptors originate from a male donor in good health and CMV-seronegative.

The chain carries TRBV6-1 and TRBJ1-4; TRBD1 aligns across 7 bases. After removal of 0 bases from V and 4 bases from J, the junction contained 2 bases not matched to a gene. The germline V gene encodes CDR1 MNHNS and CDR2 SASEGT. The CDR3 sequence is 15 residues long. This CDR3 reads CASSEATGVNEKLFF. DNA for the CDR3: TGTGCCAGCAGTGAAGCTACAGGGGTTAATGAAAAACTGTTTTTT.

The chain's CDR3 is CAWRGTGENTEAFF. Written as DNA, the CDR3 is TGTGCCTGGAGGGGGACAGGGGAGAACACTGAAGCTTTCTTT. This chain links TRBV30 with TRBJ1-1; 10 positions agree with TRBD1. V shed 3 bases and J 1 base; nucleotides not matched to a gene: 2. CDR3 size: 14 residues. Germline CDR1 GTSNPN, CDR2 SVGIG (reference sequence).

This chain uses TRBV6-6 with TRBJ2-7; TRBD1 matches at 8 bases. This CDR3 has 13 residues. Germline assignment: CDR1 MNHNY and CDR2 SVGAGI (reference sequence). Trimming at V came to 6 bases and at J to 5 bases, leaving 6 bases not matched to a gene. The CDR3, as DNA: TGTGCCAGCAGCGGGGACAGGACGAACGAGCAGTACTTC. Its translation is CASSGDRTNEQYF.

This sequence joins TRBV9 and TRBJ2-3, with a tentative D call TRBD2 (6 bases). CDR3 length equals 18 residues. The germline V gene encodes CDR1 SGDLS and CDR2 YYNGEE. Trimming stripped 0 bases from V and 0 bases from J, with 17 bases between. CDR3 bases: TGTGCCAGCAGCGTAGTTGATTGGAGCGGGTCTAGCACAGATACGCAGTATTTT. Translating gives CASSVVDWSGSSTDTQYF.

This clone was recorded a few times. The CDR3, as DNA: TGTGCCAGCAGTGCCACCTCTCGGGAGACCCAGTACTTC. It is translated as CASSATSRETQYF. This chain joins TRBV6-4 and TRBJ2-5; D is undetermined. Trimming removed 4 bases at V and 5 bases at J, with 11 bases between. The CDR3 extends over 13 amino acids. Germline V CDR1 and CDR2: MRHNA, SNTAGT.

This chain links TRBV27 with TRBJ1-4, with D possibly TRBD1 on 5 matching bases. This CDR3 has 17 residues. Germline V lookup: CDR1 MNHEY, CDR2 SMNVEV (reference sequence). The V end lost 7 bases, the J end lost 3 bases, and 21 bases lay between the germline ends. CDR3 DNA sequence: TGTGCCAGCAAGCCCGGCCAGGGAAGATCCGCTAATGAAAAACTGTTTTTT. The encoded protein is CASKPGQGRSANEKLFF.